Shown below are 3 T cell receptor beta chains from a single sample sequenced in a study of graft-versus-host responses after intestinal transplantation. This table comes from immunoSEQ multiplex PCR, and its TCRdb copy is limited to in-frame clones, with some not included. The table shows 30,000 to 40,000 clones, with 75% to 90% occurring only once. The specimen was PBMCs, collected more than 950 days after transplant. Receptors were obtained from a human patient who received an intestinal transplant, so some T cells may come from the graft donor.

This rearrangement joins TRBV29-1 to TRBJ2-1; D perhaps matches TRBD2 (6 bases). The V and J ends lost 2 bases and 4 bases respectively, with 15 bases between them. Per germline, CDR1 SQVTM and CDR2 ANQGSEA. CDR3 length: 15 residues. The CDR3 bases are TGCAGCGTTGAAATCGGGCGTGGGGGGTACAATGAGCAGTTCTTC. Its translation: CSVEIGRGGYNEQFF.

J is TRBJ1-2 and V is TRBV28; possibly TRBD1 for D (6 bases). V lost 5 bases and J lost 8, with 18 bases in between. Per the germline V gene, CDR1 is MDHEN and CDR2 is SYDVKM. The CDR3 runs to 14 residues. The CDR3 region is CASSQPKGGYGYTF. In DNA, the CDR3 is TGTGCCAGCAGTCAGCCAAAGGGGGGGTACGGCTACACCTTC.

This sequence joins TRBV11-2 and TRBJ2-7, with 9 bases that match TRBD2. Germline CDR1 SGHAT, CDR2 FQNNGV. CDR3 size: 13 residues. J gave up 6 bases and V 3 bases, and 3 bases lay outside the gene matches. The CDR3 is CASSFAGGGEQYF. The CDR3 nucleotides are TGTGCCAGCAGCTTCGCGGGGGGGGGCGAGCAGTACTTC.